This TCR beta chain appears in the sequencing data of a study of CD8+ T cells in alopecia areata. Study information: Patients in the treated group were given tofacitinib by mouth, 5 to 10 mg twice a day.

There are 14 residues in the CDR3. V dropped 0 bases and J dropped 2 bases, with 8 bases sitting between them. The germline V gene encodes CDR1 SGDLS and CDR2 YYNGEE. Following extraction, RNA underwent reverse transcription to cDNA, which served as the sequencing template. The method was immunoSEQ multiplex PCR; TCRdb's version includes in-frame clones alone and lacks a portion of them. The sample shows roughly 46,000 clones, about three fifths of them seen only once. The treatment is: oral pan-JAK inhibitor, 5-10 mg twice daily. This clone was seen a few times. The receptor's source is a human donor with alopecia areata. V and J are TRBV9 and TRBJ2-5; D is unclear. Material: CD8+ T cells sorted from blood, obtained at week 4, from a patient treated with tofacitinib. CDR3 residues: CASSVDISQETQYF. In DNA form, the CDR3 reads TGTGCCAGCAGCGTAGATATATCTCAAGAGACCCAGTACTTC.